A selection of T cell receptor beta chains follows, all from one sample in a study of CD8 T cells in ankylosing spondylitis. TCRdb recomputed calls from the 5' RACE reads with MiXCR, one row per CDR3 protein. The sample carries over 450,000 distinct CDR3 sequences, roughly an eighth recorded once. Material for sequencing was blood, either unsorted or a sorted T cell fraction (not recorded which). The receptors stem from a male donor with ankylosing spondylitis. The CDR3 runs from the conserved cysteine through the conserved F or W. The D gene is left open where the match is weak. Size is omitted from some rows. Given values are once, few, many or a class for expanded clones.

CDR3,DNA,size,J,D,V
CAISEGDRMARQSLTEAFF,TGTGCCATCAGTGAGGGGGACAGGATGGCCCGCCAGTCCCTCACTGAAGCTTTCTTT,NA,TRBJ1-1,TRBD1,TRBV10-3
CASSPTRSGGAQAFF,TGTGCCAGCAGCCCAACCCGATCCGGTGGGGCTCAAGCTTTCTTT,NA,TRBJ1-1,NA,TRBV7-8
CSADSRDYNEQFF,TGCAGTGCTGATTCAAGGGACTACAATGAGCAGTTCTTC,few,TRBJ2-1,NA,TRBV20-1
CASSVEWGTQYF,TGTGCCAGCAGTGTTGAGTGGGGGACCCAGTACTTC,NA,TRBJ2-5,NA,TRBV6-1
CASSWGGTGHNEQFF,TGCGCCAGCAGCTGGGGCGGGACGGGCCACAATGAGCAGTTCTTC,few,TRBJ2-1,NA,TRBV5-1
CASSQDRSMGPGEQFF,TGCGCCAGCAGCCAAGATCGTTCGATGGGCCCCGGTGAGCAGTTCTTC,NA,TRBJ2-1,NA,TRBV4-1
CASSLTDRFEAFF,TGTGCCAGCAGTTTAACGGACAGGTTTGAAGCTTTCTTT,few,TRBJ1-1,TRBD1,TRBV28
CASSQMDGLETQYF,TGTGCCAGCAGCCAAATGGACGGGTTGGAGACCCAGTACTTC,NA,TRBJ2-5,NA,TRBV14
CATSRDPLGGRTGELFF,TGTGCCACCAGCAGAGACCCTCTGGGGGGTAGGACCGGGGAGCTGTTTTTT,many,TRBJ2-2,NA,TRBV15
CATSDAGGRSYNEQFF,TGTGCCACCAGTGATGCAGGGGGTAGGTCCTACAATGAGCAGTTCTTC,NA,TRBJ2-1,TRBD1,TRBV24-1
CAWSHPERAFNEQFF,TGTGCCTGGAGTCATCCGGAGCGGGCTTTCAATGAGCAGTTCTTC,NA,TRBJ2-1,NA,TRBV30
CASSPQAALAGAEQFF,TGTGCCAGCAGCCCACAGGCCGCGCTAGCGGGAGCTGAGCAGTTCTTC,NA,TRBJ2-1,TRBD2,TRBV14
CASSPAYEQYF,TGTGCCAGCAGTCCCGCCTACGAGCAGTACTTC,many,TRBJ2-7,NA,TRBV12-3/TRBV12-4
CASSLWMTALAFF,TGTGCCAGCAGTTTATGGATGACAGCTCTGGCTTTCTTT,NA,TRBJ1-1,NA,TRBV12-3/TRBV12-4
CASSSDRGQGPGNTIYF,TGCGCCAGCAGCTCGGACAGGGGGCAAGGACCTGGAAACACCATATATTTT,few,TRBJ1-3,TRBD1,TRBV5-1
CSASVGGSPLHF,TGCAGTGCTAGTGTGGGGGGATCACCCCTCCACTTT,NA,TRBJ1-6,NA,TRBV20-1
CASSHSVRSYNEQFF,TGTGCCAGCAGCCATAGCGTTAGGTCCTACAATGAGCAGTTCTTC,NA,TRBJ2-1,NA,TRBV3-1
CATSDFGRSGYNEQFF,TGTGCCACCAGTGATTTCGGGCGTAGCGGGTACAATGAGCAGTTCTTC,many,TRBJ2-1,TRBD2,TRBV24-1
CASSRGENTIYF,TGTGCCAGCAGCAGGGGGGAAAACACCATATATTTT,NA,TRBJ1-3,NA,TRBV7-9
CATSTPLGNQNTEAFF,TGTGCCACCAGCACTCCACTGGGAAATCAGAACACTGAAGCTTTCTTT,many,TRBJ1-1,NA,TRBV15
CATSDPIVAETYNEQFF,TGTGCCACCAGTGATCCCATCGTAGCGGAAACCTACAATGAGCAGTTCTTC,NA,TRBJ2-1,NA,TRBV24-1
CASSLVKAGEQFF,TGTGCCAGCAGCTTAGTAAAAGCAGGGGAGCAGTTCTTC,NA,TRBJ2-1,NA,TRBV11-3
CASSLGSGLTDTQYF,TGTGCCAGCAGCTTGGGTAGCGGACTCACAGATACGCAGTATTTT,few,TRBJ2-3,NA,TRBV5-6
CASSPGQEFSGNTIYF,TGTGCCAGCAGTCCGGGACAGGAATTCTCTGGAAACACCATATATTTT,NA,TRBJ1-3,TRBD1,TRBV25-1
CASSAYFGVPSNEKLFF,TGTGCCAGCAGCGCGTACTTCGGGGTTCCATCTAATGAAAAACTGTTTTTT,few,TRBJ1-4,NA,TRBV7-9
CSARADRRINEKLFF,TGCAGTGCTAGAGCTGATCGGAGAATTAATGAAAAACTGTTTTTT,NA,TRBJ1-4,NA,TRBV20-1
CATTFSYTF,TGTGCCACCACCTTTAGCTACACCTTC,NA,TRBJ1-2,NA,TRBV6-1
CAGLADAYNEQFF,TGTGCCGGATTAGCGGACGCCTACAATGAGCAGTTCTTC,many,TRBJ2-1,NA,TRBV7-9
CASRPAGTTTYNEQFF,TGTGCCAGCAGGCCCGCCGGGACAACCACCTACAATGAGCAGTTCTTC,many,TRBJ2-1,NA,TRBV12-3/TRBV12-4
CASRRDSLETQYF,TGTGCCAGCAGGAGGGACAGTCTTGAGACCCAGTACTTC,few,TRBJ2-5,TRBD1,TRBV7-8
CASSLDGRRGETQYF,TGTGCCAGCAGCTTAGACGGGAGGAGGGGAGAGACCCAGTACTTC,few,TRBJ2-5,TRBD2,TRBV7-2
CATSRAEGGNIQYF,TGTGCCACCAGCAGAGCCGAGGGGGGGAACATTCAGTACTTC,few,TRBJ2-4,NA,TRBV15
CASSDALYNEQFF,TGTGCCAGCAGCGATGCGCTCTACAATGAGCAGTTCTTC,many,TRBJ2-1,NA,TRBV7-9
CASSPIAGYNEQFF,TGTGCCAGCAGCCCAATAGCGGGCTACAATGAGCAGTTCTTC,few,TRBJ2-1,TRBD2,TRBV7-2
CAIRAGDPGELFF,TGTGCCATCAGAGCAGGGGACCCCGGGGAGCTGTTTTTT,NA,TRBJ2-2,NA,TRBV10-3
CSVRGGPSDTQYF,TGCAGCGTGAGAGGGGGCCCCTCAGATACGCAGTATTTT,NA,TRBJ2-3,TRBD1,TRBV29-1
CASTAVGDNSPLHF,TGTGCCAGCACCGCTGTGGGTGATAATTCACCCCTCCACTTT,many,TRBJ1-6,NA,TRBV2
CASSLGLAGADEQFF,TGTGCCAGCAGCCTTGGACTAGCGGGAGCGGATGAGCAGTTCTTC,many,TRBJ2-1,TRBD2,TRBV3-1
CSARSYLAGFSYNEQFF,TGCAGTGCTAGATCCTACCTAGCGGGTTTCTCCTACAATGAGCAGTTCTTC,few,TRBJ2-1,TRBD2,TRBV20-1
CASSPIRDAGELFF,TGTGCCAGCAGCCCCATCAGGGATGCCGGGGAGCTGTTTTTT,few,TRBJ2-2,NA,TRBV7-6
CSASPLLAGASYNEKFF,TGCAGTGCTTCCCCCCTACTAGCGGGAGCCTCCTACAATGAGAAGTTCTTC,NA,TRBJ2-1,TRBD2,TRBV20-1
CASSHPGLAVDEQFF,TGTGCCAGCAGTCATCCGGGACTAGCAGTCGATGAGCAGTTCTTC,many,TRBJ2-1,TRBD2,TRBV2
CASSLAGGQVTEAFF,TGCGCCAGCAGCTTGGCTGGTGGACAGGTGACTGAAGCTTTCTTT,NA,TRBJ1-1,TRBD1,TRBV5-1
CASSLTATLDNSPLHF,TGCGCCAGCAGCTTGACAGCGACGTTGGATAATTCACCCCTCCACTTT,NA,TRBJ1-6,NA,TRBV5-1
CAISEFRGHQPQHF,TGTGCCATCAGTGAGTTTAGGGGGCATCAGCCCCAGCATTTT,NA,TRBJ1-5,TRBD1,TRBV10-3
CASRRGALVDTQYF,TGTGCCAGCAGGAGGGGCGCTTTAGTAGATACGCAGTATTTT,NA,TRBJ2-3,NA,TRBV25-1
CASMTRSGEREAFF,TGTGCCAGCATGACGAGATCGGGAGAACGTGAAGCTTTCTTT,few,TRBJ1-1,NA,TRBV2
CSAIGGPVAGELFF,TGCAGTGCTATCGGGGGGCCGGTGGCCGGGGAGCTGTTTTTT,few,TRBJ2-2,NA,TRBV20-1
CSARDERVDTQYF,TGCAGTGCTAGAGATGAGAGGGTAGATACGCAGTATTTT,few,TRBJ2-3,NA,TRBV20-1
CASSQVGFNYGYTF,TGTGCCAGCAGCCAAGTGGGGTTTAACTATGGCTACACCTTC,NA,TRBJ1-2,NA,TRBV3-1
CASSVDLAGGPNEQFF,TGTGCCAGCAGCGTAGATCTAGCGGGAGGGCCCAATGAGCAGTTCTTC,few,TRBJ2-1,TRBD2,TRBV9
CSASRSGYGYTF,TGCAGTGCCTCACGGTCGGGGTATGGCTACACCTTC,few,TRBJ1-2,NA,TRBV20-1
CATSRDLVSSGNEQFF,TGTGCCACCAGCAGAGATCTGGTTTCTAGCGGCAATGAGCAGTTCTTC,few,TRBJ2-1,TRBD2,TRBV15